A single sample gave rise to the 30 T cell receptor beta chains below, sequenced in a study of OX40 agonist ivuxolimab in advanced cancers. Profiled with immunoSEQ multiplex PCR; TCRdb holds only in-frame clones, not every one. The data show approximately 34,000 clones, with roughly 87% seen just once and 45% to 65% held by the top ten. The sample consisted of CD4+ or CD8+ T cells sorted from blood, taken in a trial of the OX40 agonist ivuxolimab. These receptors were obtained from an adult with an advanced solid tumor such as melanoma, head and neck, liver or kidney cancer.

This clone is a singleton in its sample. This chain connects TRBV7-3 to TRBJ2-2; D possibly matches TRBD1 or TRBD2 (5 bases each). Germline CDR1 reads SGHTA; CDR2 reads FQGTGA. Trimming removed 5 bases at V and 0 bases at J, with 13 bases between. The CDR3 totals 16 residues. CDR3 sequence reads: CASSPLGRSNTGELFF. The CDR3 DNA reads TGTGCCAGCAGCCCGTTGGGACGTTCGAACACCGGGGAGCTGTTTTTT.

V is TRBV5-1 and J is TRBJ2-3; 13 nucleotides match TRBD2. Germline-derived CDR1 and CDR2 are SGHRS and YFSETQ. The CDR3 loop spans 17 amino acids. The V gene end was trimmed by 0 bases and the J gene end by 1 base; junction bases not matched to a gene: 2. The CDR3 DNA is TGCGCCAGCAGCTTGGACGGGACTAGCGGGGGCACAGATACGCAGTATTTT. It yields the protein CASSLDGTSGGTDTQYF.

This chain connects TRBV5-4 to TRBJ2-5; 7 bases line up with TRBD1. The J call may be mistaken, given a closer DNA end match to TRBJ2-7. The germline CDR1 and CDR2 sequences are SGHNT and YYREEE (reference sequence). The CDR3 runs 14 residues. This CDR3 reads CASRRWDSGYEQYF. The CDR3 DNA reads as TGTGCCAGCAGGAGATGGGACAGCGGCTACGAGCAGTACTTC.

The chain links TRBV28 to TRBJ2-1, with D possibly being TRBD2 (5 bases). Germline assignment: CDR1 MDHEN and CDR2 SYDVKM. The CDR3 loop spans 14 amino acids. The V and J ends lost 5 bases and 6 bases respectively, with 14 bases between them. This chain's CDR3 is CASSPPTRSNEQFF. The CDR3 coding sequence is TGTGCCAGCAGTCCCCCAACTAGAAGCAATGAGCAGTTCTTC.

With respect to this clone: A read error may produce the germline difference seen at one junction end. The rearrangement uses TRBV6-5 and TRBJ2-1; tentatively, D is TRBD1 (5 bases). There are 15 residues in the CDR3. Looked up from germline, CDR1 is MNHEY and CDR2 is SVGAGI. CDR3 DNA sequence: TGTGCCAGCAGTTACTCCTTAGGGGCCTACAGTGAGCAGTTCTTC. Translated: CASSYSLGAYSEQFF.

The chain combines TRBV13 with TRBJ1-2, with 11 bases lining up with TRBD1. Germline CDR1 PRHDT, CDR2 FYEKMQ (reference sequence). V lost 5 bases to trimming and J lost 2 bases; unmatched junction nucleotides: 4. The CDR3 spans 15 residues. The DNA for the CDR3 is TGTGCCAGCAGCGCGCGGGACAGGGGGAACTATGGCTACACCTTC. The encoded protein is CASSARDRGNYGYTF.

Points on this clone: Within the sample, other DNA sequences also encode this same CDR3. This sequence joins TRBV5-1 and TRBJ2-7; the D is unclear. The V end lost 5 bases, the J end lost 4 bases, and 7 bases lay between the germline ends. CDR3 size: 11 residues. Germline lookup yields CDR1 SGHRS and CDR2 YFSETQ. The CDR3 is CASSGPYEQYF. The DNA of the CDR3 is TGCGCCAGCAGTGGGCCTTACGAGCAGTACTTC.

Ten or more counts support this clone. The chain employs TRBV18 and TRBJ1-1; D is ambiguous. V was pared by 2 bases and J by 3 bases, with 4 bases between. Per the germline V gene, CDR1 is KGHSH and CDR2 is LQKENI. This CDR3 comprises 12 residues. For the CDR3, the DNA is TGTGCCAGCTCACCATCGCACACTGAAGCTTTCTTT. It is translated as CASSPSHTEAFF.

The CDR3 sequence is CASSLGTATYEQYF. The CDR3 DNA is TGTGCCAGCAGCTTAGGGACAGCCACCTACGAGCAGTACTTC. The V gene is TRBV7-6, the J gene TRBJ2-7, with D possibly being TRBD1 (6 bases). From germline, CDR1 is SGHVS and CDR2 FNYEAQ. V lost 1 base and J lost 2, with 9 bases in between. CDR3 length: 14 residues. The complete variable domain, with remaining parts taken from reference TRBV7-6 and TRBJ2-7, reads GAGVSQSPRYKVTKRGQDVALRCDPISGHVSLYWYRQALGQGPEFLTYFNYEAQQDKSGLPNDRFSAERPEGSISTLTIQRTEQRDSAMYRCASSLGTATYEQYFGPGTRLTVT.

The chain employs TRBV28 and TRBJ1-2; D is ambiguous. Trimming took 8 bases from V and 0 from J, leaving 13 bases between them. Germline CDR1 reads MDHEN; CDR2 reads SYDVKM. This CDR3 contains 14 residues. As DNA, the CDR3 is TGTGCCAGCCTCCCCCTGGGAGCTAACTATGGCTACACCTTC. Encoded protein: CASLPLGANYGYTF.

J is TRBJ2-1 and V is TRBV9, with TRBD1 matching over 7 bases. Germline V gives CDR1 SGDLS, CDR2 YYNGEE. The V segment lost 4 bases and the J segment 2 bases; nucleotides outside the gene matches: 6. This CDR3 has 15 residues. CDR3 sequence: CASSLGDRAYNEQFF. In nucleotides, the CDR3 is TGTGCCAGCAGCTTGGGAGACAGGGCCTACAATGAGCAGTTCTTC.

The chain is built from TRBV27 and TRBJ2-5; 8 bases line up with TRBD2. Losses at the gene ends were 6 bases for V and 5 bases for J; bases not matched to a gene: 5. CDR3 length: 13 residues. The germline CDR1 and CDR2 sequences are MNHEY and SMNVEV (reference sequence). The CDR3 loop reads CASSSGGLETQYF. CDR3 DNA: TGTGCCAGCAGCTCGGGGGGGTTGGAGACCCAGTACTTC.

The chain joins TRBV27 to TRBJ2-7; 9 bases agree with TRBD1. Germline V lookup: CDR1 MNHEY, CDR2 SMNVEV (reference sequence). There are 14 residues in the CDR3. The V gene end was trimmed by 3 bases and the J gene end by 5 bases; junction bases not matched to a gene: 5. The CDR3 here is CASSFRQGVDEQYF. CDR3 nucleotide sequence: TGTGCCAGCAGTTTCAGACAGGGGGTGGACGAGCAGTACTTC.

This clone appeared once. The chain recombines TRBV4-1 with TRBJ2-2, with 9 bases identical to TRBD1. V shed 4 bases and J 4 bases; nucleotides not matched to a gene: 13. This CDR3 region has 18 residues. Germline CDR1 reads MGHRA; CDR2 reads YSYEKL. CDR3 nucleotides: TGCGCCAGCAGCCCCGAACGCCGGGACAGGGAAGTCACCGGGGAGCTGTTTTTT. Translation: CASSPERRDREVTGELFF.

This chain uses TRBV7-9 with TRBJ2-5, with D perhaps being TRBD1 or TRBD2 (6 bases each). The J call may be mistaken, given a closer DNA end match to TRBJ2-7. This CDR3 spans 14 amino acids. CDR1 and CDR2 from the germline V gene are SEHNR and FQNEAQ (reference sequence). CDR3: CASSFGGRPYEQYF. The CDR3 DNA sequence: TGTGCCAGCAGCTTCGGGGGCCGACCCTACGAGCAGTACTTC.

The V gene is TRBV9, the J gene TRBJ2-3; a possible D gene is TRBD2 (7 bases). Trimming stripped 3 bases from V and 0 bases from J, with 29 bases between. Germline V gives CDR1 SGDLS, CDR2 YYNGEE. The CDR3 consists of 21 residues. The CDR3 bases are TGTGCCAGCAGCGCCTCGGGGAGGGGGGGCCCCCTTATCTCTAGCACAGATACGCAGTATTTT. Translating gives CASSASGRGGPLISSTDTQYF.

This chain links TRBV5-6 with TRBJ2-7; D gene ambiguous. There are 14 residues in the CDR3. Germline values: CDR1 SGHDT, CDR2 YYEEEE. V was trimmed by 0 bases and J by 5 bases, leaving 12 bases between them. The CDR3 DNA is TGTGCCAGCAGCTTGGGTTTATTGGGGAACGAGCAGTACTTC. This gives the protein CASSLGLLGNEQYF. The variable domain in full, with the rest retrieved from reference TRBV5-6 and TRBJ2-7, is DAGVTQSPTHLIKTRGQQVTLRCSPKSGHDTVSWYQQALGQGPQFIFQYYEEEERQRGNFPDRFSGHQFPNYSSELNVNALLLGDSALYLCASSLGLLGNEQYFGPGTRLTVT.

This clone occurred a few times. The chain has TRBV6-5 and TRBJ1-1; D is uncertain. This CDR3 is built from 11 residues. Trimming cost V 10 bases and J 7 bases, with 13 bases left between them. Germline lookup yields CDR1 MNHEY and CDR2 SVGAGI. The CDR3 region has the DNA TGTGCCACACGAACGGATGGTGAAGCTTTCTTT. Protein: CATRTDGEAFF.

The chain carries TRBV4-1 and TRBJ2-6; D is undetermined. The CDR3 has 16 amino acids. V was shortened by 3 bases and J by 1 base, with 10 bases between the two germline ends. In germline, CDR1 is MGHRA, CDR2 YSYEKL. CDR3 DNA sequence: TGCGCCAGCAGCCAGGCAGGATCATCTGGGGCCAACGTCCTGACTTTC. Translated, it gives CASSQAGSSGANVLTF.

V is TRBV28 and J is TRBJ2-6, with D unresolved. The CDR3 runs to 14 residues. Deletions cut 4 bases from V and 2 bases from J, with 6 bases between. From germline, CDR1 is MDHEN and CDR2 SYDVKM. CDR3 residues: CASSSETGANVLTF. DNA for the CDR3: TGTGCCAGCAGTTCGGAGACTGGGGCCAACGTCCTGACTTTC.

The chain recombines TRBV6-5 with TRBJ1-1; D call uncertain. V lost 10 bases, J lost 1 base, and 10 bases lay in between. Germline CDR1 reads MNHEY; CDR2 reads SVGAGI. The CDR3 loop spans 12 amino acids. This CDR3 is CATRPRNTEAFF. The DNA of the CDR3 is TGTGCCACCAGGCCGCGGAACACTGAAGCTTTCTTT.

The chain joins TRBV28 to TRBJ2-7; TRBD2 might be the D (5 bases). Germline V lookup: CDR1 MDHEN, CDR2 SYDVKM. CDR3 length: 14 residues. Deletions cut 2 bases from V and 2 bases from J, with 10 bases between. CDR3 coding DNA: TGTGCCAGCAGTTTAGCCGGGGTCGCCTACGAGCAGTACTTC. Its protein product is CASSLAGVAYEQYF.

The chain combines TRBV7-9 with TRBJ1-2, with D possibly being TRBD1 (5 bases). The CDR3 contains 13 residues. Germline CDR1 reads SEHNR; CDR2 reads FQNEAQ (reference sequence). With 5 bases removed from V and 2 bases from J, the gap between germline ends came to 9 bases. CDR3 region: CASSEGRNYGYTF. The DNA of the CDR3 is TGTGCCAGCAGCGAGGGACGGAACTATGGCTACACCTTC.

The CDR3 protein is CASGVTGGHEQYF. The CDR3 bases are TGTGCCAGCGGGGTCACAGGGGGCCACGAGCAGTACTTC. V is TRBV6-6 and J is TRBJ2-7; 9 bases line up with TRBD1. CDR3 length equals 13 residues. Germline CDR1 and CDR2: MNHNY and SVGAGI (reference sequence). V was pared by 8 bases and J by 5 bases, with 7 bases of the junction left unmatched.

The rearrangement uses TRBV4-3 and TRBJ2-2; D perhaps matches TRBD2 (6 bases). The CDR3 spans 14 residues. Germline assignment: CDR1 LGHNA and CDR2 YSLEER. Trimming took off 0 bases at V and 6 bases at J, with 8 bases between the two ends. In nucleotides, the CDR3 is TGCGCCAGCAGCCAAGATTCTAGCGCCGGGGAGCTGTTTTTT. It yields the protein CASSQDSSAGELFF.

This clone was observed a handful of times. This chain uses TRBV6-4 with TRBJ2-2; 8 bases align to TRBD2. Germline lookup yields CDR1 MRHNA and CDR2 SNTAGT. This CDR3 spans 14 amino acids. With V trimmed by 6 bases and J by 5 bases, 5 bases remained unmatched. The CDR3 DNA is TGTGCCAGCAGCTCGACTAGCGAGACCGGGGAGCTGTTTTTT. It codes for CASSSTSETGELFF.

The chain combines TRBV7-9 with TRBJ2-2; 8 bases match TRBD1. V shed 5 bases, J shed 7 bases, and the junction held 12 bases outside the gene matches. The CDR3 covers 16 residues. CDR1 and CDR2 from the germline V gene are SEHNR and FQNEAQ (reference sequence). The CDR3 DNA reads TGTGCCAGCAGCGACCGGGGGACAGGTAGAATCGGGGAGCTGTTTTTT. As protein: CASSDRGTGRIGELFF.

This rearrangement joins TRBV27 to TRBJ2-3, with unresolved D. Between the trimmed V and J ends, which lost 6 bases and 7 bases, there was a span of 14 bases. This CDR3 has 13 residues. The germline CDR1 and CDR2 sequences are MNHEY and SMNVEV (reference sequence). This chain's CDR3 is CASSDTTLHTQYF. CDR3 in DNA: TGTGCCAGCAGCGACACCACCTTGCATACGCAGTATTTT.

The chain links TRBV6-5 to TRBJ2-7; D uncertain. The CDR3 contains 13 residues. The V end lost 6 bases, the J end lost 2 bases, and 11 bases lay between the germline ends. The germline gives CDR1 MNHEY, CDR2 SVGAGI. In DNA form, the CDR3 reads TGTGCCAGCAGCCACGGTGGGACCTACGAGCAGTACTTC. Translated, it gives CASSHGGTYEQYF.

The gene calls are TRBV7-9 and TRBJ2-7; D might be TRBD1 (5 bases). Trimming removed 4 bases from V and 1 base from J, with 8 bases in between. The CDR3 is 13 amino acids. The germline CDR1 and CDR2 sequences are SEHNR and FQNEAQ (reference sequence). CDR3 DNA sequence: TGTGCCAGCAGCTCCGGACAATCCTACGAGCAGTACTTC. Protein product: CASSSGQSYEQYF.